The 32 T cell receptor beta chains in this list originate from one sample, sequenced in a study of T cells in Graves' hyperthyroidism and ophthalmopathy. Regions amplified from RNA transcripts were the TCR beta CDR3 regions. First-round RT-PCR targeting the TCR CDR3 was performed with the HTBI primer set. From the multiplex PCR reads, TCRdb called clonotypes with MiXCR, one entry per CDR3 protein. The data show a few hundred thousand distinct CDR3 sequences, 18% seen once. Sequenced: blood. These receptors came from a man between 18 and 35 years old with Graves' ophthalmopathy.

This chain connects TRBV7-9 to TRBJ1-1; a possible D gene is TRBD1 (5 bases). CDR1 is SEHNR, CDR2 FQNEAQ, per germline (reference sequence). The length of the CDR3 is 16 residues. V dropped 5 bases and J dropped 1 base, with 17 bases sitting between them. The CDR3 sequence: CASSASVGGANTEAFF. CDR3 in DNA: TGTGCCAGCAGCGCTAGTGTGGGGGGTGCGAACACTGAAGCTTTCTTT.

This clonotype was found many times. CDR3 loop: CASSLEGAVGQPQHF. In nucleotides, the CDR3 is TGCGCCAGCAGCTTGGAGGGGGCCGTCGGTCAGCCCCAGCATTTT. This rearrangement joins TRBV5-1 to TRBJ1-5, with 7 bases identical to TRBD1. CDR1 is SGHRS, CDR2 YFSETQ, per germline. The CDR3 is made up of 15 amino acids. V lost 0 bases to trimming and J lost 6 bases; unmatched junction nucleotides: 6.

In this sample, this clonotype turned up many times. The rearrangement joins TRBV5-1 to TRBJ1-1; a weak D match, TRBD1 (6 bases). Germline values: CDR1 SGHRS, CDR2 YFSETQ. The CDR3 sequence is 16 residues long. Trimming shortened V by 2 bases and J by 5 bases, and 19 bases separated the two germline ends. CDR3 sequence reads: CASSFGAGAFGTEAFF. As DNA, the CDR3 is TGCGCCAGCAGCTTCGGAGCAGGGGCATTTGGGACTGAAGCTTTCTTT.

With respect to this clonotype: Germline is not matched at one junction end, which may reflect a read error. V gene TRBV11-3 combines with J gene TRBJ2-1; maybe TRBD1 (5 bases). Germline V gene lookup returns CDR1 SGHNT and CDR2 YENEEA. The CDR3 length is 14 residues. Written as DNA, the CDR3 is TGTGTCAGCAGCCGCGAGCAGGGATCCAATGAGCAGTTCTTC. Residues: CVSSREQGSNEQFF.

The table lists this clonotype with many counts. V gene TRBV2 combines with J gene TRBJ1-5; D unclear. This CDR3 is 14 amino acids long. Trimming took 6 bases from V and 0 from J, leaving 9 bases between them. Germline V lookup: CDR1 SNHLY, CDR2 FYNNEI. CDR3 nucleotides: TGTGCCAGCAGACAGACTTATAGCAATCAGCCCCAGCATTTT. It encodes CASRQTYSNQPQHF.

The chain joins TRBV13 to TRBJ2-6, with 8 bases lining up with TRBD1. CDR3 length: 17 residues. Germline V lookup: CDR1 PRHDT, CDR2 FYEKMQ (reference sequence). V was pared by 2 bases and J by 0 bases, with 3 bases of the junction left unmatched. CDR3 sequence (DNA): TGTGCCAGCAGCTTACGGACAGGGCTCTCTGGGGCCAACGTCCTGACTTTC. Translation gives CASSLRTGLSGANVLTF.

This clonotype was counted at least ten times. The chain uses TRBV18 and TRBJ2-5; no firm D call. The germline V gene has CDR1 KGHSH and CDR2 LQKENI. V shed 0 bases and J shed 5 bases, with 4 bases lying between them. There are 12 residues in the CDR3. CDR3 nucleotides: TGTGCCAGCTCACCACCGGGGGAGACCCAGTACTTC. This sequence encodes CASSPPGETQYF.

This clonotype was recorded many times. The genes are TRBV14 and TRBJ2-1, with a tentative D call TRBD1 (6 bases). This CDR3 contains 18 residues. The germline V and J ends were trimmed by 3 bases and 2 bases, with 20 bases remaining between them. Germline V gene sequence: CDR1 SGHDN, CDR2 FVKESK. The CDR3 DNA reads TGTGCCAGCAGCCAGAACAGGGCACTCACTCCCCCCTACAATGAGCAGTTCTTC. This translates into CASSQNRALTPPYNEQFF.

This clonotype has at least ten counts. V and J are TRBV7-9 and TRBJ2-1; 11 bases are a match to TRBD2. The CDR3 extends over 17 amino acids. Losses at the gene ends were 1 base for V and 7 bases for J; bases not matched to a gene: 9. Germline CDR1 SEHNR, CDR2 FQNEAQ (reference sequence). For the CDR3, the DNA is TGTGCCAGCAGCTTAGGCCTCCTAGCGGGGGGACCAAATGAGCAGTTCTTC. It specifies CASSLGLLAGGPNEQFF.

This clonotype was found many times. The chain combines TRBV6-1 with TRBJ2-7, with TRBD1 matching 8 bases. This CDR3 has 15 amino acids. CDR1 and CDR2 (germline): MNHNS, SASEGT. V shed 6 bases, J shed 9 bases, and the junction held 16 bases outside the gene matches. Here the CDR3 reads CASREIRTGTLWQYF. For the CDR3, the DNA is TGTGCCAGCAGGGAGATCCGGACAGGGACCCTTTGGCAGTACTTC.

In its sample, this clonotype was seen a few times. This sequence joins TRBV7-2 and TRBJ1-2, with 11 bases identical to TRBD1. Trimming at V came to 5 bases and at J to 5 bases, leaving 7 bases not matched to a gene. The CDR3 loop spans 15 amino acids. Germline assignment: CDR1 SGHTA and CDR2 FQGNSA. The CDR3 region has the DNA TGTGCCAGCAGCCCAGGGACAGGGGGTTCGTATGGCTACACCTTC. Its translation: CASSPGTGGSYGYTF.

This clonotype was picked up one time. The chain combines TRBV5-1 with TRBJ2-1; the match to TRBD2 covers 9 bases. The CDR3 is made up of 16 amino acids. V was pared by 4 bases and J by 2 bases, with 7 bases of the junction left unmatched. CDR1 is SGHRS, CDR2 YFSETQ, per germline. The CDR3 loop reads CASSPRLAVAYNEQFF. CDR3 sequence (DNA): TGCGCCAGCAGCCCTAGACTAGCGGTGGCCTACAATGAGCAGTTCTTC. The full variable domain, its missing parts supplied by reference TRBV5-1 and TRBJ2-1, is KAGVTQTPRYLIKTRGQQVTLSCSPISGHRSVSWYQQTPGQGLQFLFEYFSETQRNKGNFPGRFSGRQFSNSRSEMNVSTLELGDSALYLCASSPRLAVAYNEQFFGPGTRLTVL.

At least ten counts were recorded for this clonotype. The chain is built from TRBV12-3 or TRBV12-4 and TRBJ1-1, with unresolved D. The CDR3 consists of 13 residues. The ends were cut back, 8 bases at V and 4 bases at J, with 14 bases in the middle. The chain's CDR3 is CASGSTASTEAFF. The DNA for the CDR3 is TGTGCCAGCGGATCCACCGCGAGCACTGAAGCTTTCTTT.

The rearrangement uses TRBV29-1 and TRBJ2-1, with 9 bases that match TRBD2. The germline V gene encodes CDR1 SQVTM and CDR2 ANQGSEA. CDR3 size: 17 residues. V shed 6 bases and J 0 bases; nucleotides not matched to a gene: 12. CDR3 region: CSVRLLAGASSYNEQFF. The CDR3 DNA sequence: TGCAGCGTACGCCTACTAGCGGGCGCGAGCTCCTACAATGAGCAGTTCTTC.

This clonotype was counted only a few times. This chain uses TRBV3-1 with TRBJ2-7, with no clear D. V lost 0 bases, J lost 5 bases, and 20 bases lay in between. The CDR3 has 17 amino acids. Germline V gene lookup returns CDR1 LGHDT and CDR2 YNNKEL (reference sequence). CDR3 nucleotide sequence: TGTGCCAGCAGCCAAGAATCTTGGGCCCCAGTGGGGAACGAGCAGTACTTC. Residues: CASSQESWAPVGNEQYF.

The CDR3 DNA is TGTGCCATCAGTGAGGGCACAGATACGCAGTATTTT. Its translation: CAISEGTDTQYF. The rearrangement uses TRBV10-3 and TRBJ2-3; D is undetermined. CDR3 size: 12 residues. With 2 bases removed from V and 1 base from J, the gap between germline ends came to 1 base. Germline assignment: CDR1 ENHRY and CDR2 SYGVKD.

The V gene is TRBV6-1, the J gene TRBJ1-2; a possible D gene is TRBD1 (6 bases). CDR3 length equals 15 residues. Trimming took off 3 bases at V and 0 bases at J, with 11 bases between the two ends. Germline V CDR1 and CDR2: MNHNS, SASEGT. The CDR3 protein is CASSELAGANYGYTF. CDR3 nucleotides: TGTGCCAGCAGTGAGTTGGCAGGGGCTAACTATGGCTACACCTTC.

This clonotype was recorded at least ten times. DNA of the CDR3: TGTGCCAGCAGTGTCGGGTCGATTTATGGCTACACCTTC. This gives the protein CASSVGSIYGYTF. The chain recombines TRBV2 with TRBJ1-2; D unclear. From germline, CDR1 is SNHLY and CDR2 FYNNEI. The CDR3 contains 13 residues. Trimming shortened V by 4 bases and J by 5 bases, and 11 bases separated the two germline ends.

This clonotype was recorded many times. This chain connects TRBV2 to TRBJ2-7; TRBD2 is a possible D gene (6 bases). The CDR3 contains 13 residues. Germline-derived CDR1 and CDR2 are SNHLY and FYNNEI. The V end lost 0 bases, the J end lost 6 bases, and 9 bases lay between the germline ends. CDR3 protein: CASSEAEGTEQYF. Here the CDR3 DNA reads TGTGCCAGCAGTGAAGCGGAGGGAACCGAGCAGTACTTC.

This clonotype showed up many times. J is TRBJ2-3 and V is TRBV7-9, with D possibly TRBD2 on 5 matching bases. V gave up 8 bases and J gave up 1 base, with 10 bases separating them. The CDR3 consists of 13 residues. Germline V gene lookup returns CDR1 SEHNR and CDR2 FQNEAQ (reference sequence). CDR3 residues: CASRGWGTDTQYF. DNA for the CDR3: TGTGCCAGCCGGGGATGGGGCACAGATACGCAGTATTTT.

The CDR3 region is CASSGRRGLTETQYF. The CDR3 bases are TGTGCCAGCAGCGGCCGACGGGGTTTGACGGAGACCCAGTACTTC. The gene calls are TRBV11-2 and TRBJ2-5; D is perhaps TRBD2 (5 bases). Germline V gene data show CDR1 as SGHAT and CDR2 as FQNNGV. V was clipped by 5 bases and J by 5 bases, with 18 bases between them. This CDR3 contains 15 residues.

As concerns this clonotype: Being one base from a much bigger clone, this may be a read error. The V call is TRBV7-9, the J call TRBJ2-3; 11 positions agree with TRBD2. Germline values: CDR1 SEHNR, CDR2 FQNEAQ (reference sequence). Trimming at V came to 5 bases and at J to 6 bases, leaving 16 bases not matched to a gene. CDR3 size: 18 residues. CDR3 DNA sequence: TGTGCCAGCAGCATAGGACTAGCGGGCTCTCCCACGGGGGATACGCAGTATTTT. Its protein is CASSIGLAGSPTGDTQYF.

This clonotype was counted at least ten times. J is TRBJ2-1 and V is TRBV7-9; D tentatively reads TRBD1 or TRBD2 (5 bases each). The V and J ends lost 5 bases and 0 bases respectively, with 14 bases between them. CDR3 length: 16 residues. Germline-derived CDR1 and CDR2 are SEHNR and FQNEAQ (reference sequence). The CDR3 nucleotides read TGTGCCAGCAGCCCAGGGAGAGATTACTCCTACAATGAGCAGTTCTTC. It translates to CASSPGRDYSYNEQFF.

In its sample, this clonotype was seen a few times. This chain links TRBV7-8 with TRBJ2-6, with 9 positions matching TRBD1. The V gene end was trimmed by 5 bases and the J gene end by 1 base; junction bases not matched to a gene: 9. From germline, CDR1 is SGHVS and CDR2 FQNEAQ. The CDR3 loop spans 18 amino acids. The CDR3 region is CASSTWTGESSGANVLTF. CDR3 nucleotide sequence: TGTGCCAGCAGCACCTGGACAGGGGAGAGTTCTGGGGCCAACGTCCTGACTTTC.

This clonotype has at least ten counts. This sequence joins TRBV7-2 and TRBJ2-3, with D uncertain. Germline CDR1 reads SGHTA; CDR2 reads FQGNSA. Trimming cost V 4 bases and J 2 bases, with 7 bases left between them. The CDR3 has 13 amino acids. DNA for the CDR3: TGTGCCAGCAGCTCCTCGTACACAGATACGCAGTATTTT. It translates to CASSSSYTDTQYF.

This chain links TRBV10-2 with TRBJ1-4; D might be TRBD1 (5 bases). Germline CDR1 WSHSY, CDR2 SAAADI. The germline V and J ends were trimmed by 2 bases and 8 bases, with 12 bases remaining between them. This CDR3 has 14 residues. The CDR3 spells CASSEMGVEEKLFF. In DNA form, the CDR3 reads TGCGCCAGCAGTGAGATGGGGGTAGAAGAAAAACTGTTTTTT.

This clonotype was seen at least ten times. The V call is TRBV5-1, the J call TRBJ1-4, with D hard to call. Trimming removed 7 bases from V and 2 bases from J, with 9 bases in between. CDR3 length: 13 amino acids. The V gene's germline CDR1 is SGHRS and CDR2 YFSETQ. CDR3 DNA: TGCGCCAGCGCGGTTTTCACTAATGAAAAACTGTTTTTT. It codes for CASAVFTNEKLFF.

This clonotype was counted many times. The CDR3 here is CASSLSGGTGGAQYF. In DNA, the CDR3 is TGTGCCAGCAGTTTATCGGGGGGGACCGGGGGGGCCCAGTACTTC. The rearrangement joins TRBV27 to TRBJ2-5; 8 bases match TRBD2. The CDR3 loop spans 15 amino acids. Germline-derived CDR1 and CDR2 are MNHEY and SMNVEV (reference sequence). V was clipped by 0 bases and J by 9 bases; unmatched bases: 9.

This clonotype was counted ten times or more. This CDR3 reads CASSLVGATYEQYF. CDR3 DNA: TGTGCCAGCAGCTTAGTTGGGGCCACCTACGAGCAGTACTTC. The V and J genes are TRBV7-2 and TRBJ2-7; TRBD1 might be the D (5 bases). Looked up from germline, CDR1 is SGHTA and CDR2 is FQGNSA. Trimming took off 1 base at V and 2 bases at J, with 9 bases between the two ends. The CDR3 contains 14 residues.

This chain connects TRBV5-1 to TRBJ2-7; D might be TRBD2 (5 bases). With 4 bases removed from V and 3 bases from J, the gap between germline ends came to 11 bases. Germline-derived CDR1 and CDR2 are SGHRS and YFSETQ. The CDR3 contains 13 residues. The CDR3 is CASSPGRDYEQYF. As DNA, the CDR3 is TGCGCCAGCAGCCCGGGAAGGGACTACGAGCAGTACTTC. The full variable domain, with the rest looked up from reference TRBV5-1 and TRBJ2-7, is KAGVTQTPRYLIKTRGQQVTLSCSPISGHRSVSWYQQTPGQGLQFLFEYFSETQRNKGNFPGRFSGRQFSNSRSEMNVSTLELGDSALYLCASSPGRDYEQYFGPGTRLTVT.

This clonotype was recorded a few times. V and J are TRBV15 and TRBJ1-4; a weak D match, TRBD1 (6 bases). This CDR3 contains 15 residues. Trimming took off 1 base at V and 6 bases at J, with 12 bases between the two ends. The germline gives CDR1 LNHNV, CDR2 YYDKDF (reference sequence). CDR3 protein: CATSRGLQGDEKLFF. In DNA form, the CDR3 reads TGTGCCACCAGCAGAGGGCTACAGGGCGATGAAAAACTGTTTTTT.

By its share, this clonotype is large. The chain combines TRBV6-5 with TRBJ2-7; D is unclear. CDR3 length: 14 amino acids. From germline, CDR1 is MNHEY and CDR2 SVGAGI. V was clipped by 0 bases and J by 2 bases, with 8 bases between them. The CDR3 here is CASSYSKVPYEQYF. CDR3 coding DNA: TGTGCCAGCAGTTACTCGAAGGTGCCCTACGAGCAGTACTTC.